These T cell receptor beta chains were read from a single sample in a study of blood T cell repertoires in COVID-19. TCRdb's table, derived via immunoSEQ multiplex PCR, lists solely in-frame clones and lacks some. The repertoire includes roughly 51,000 clones, roughly 84% of them detected once, and 6.5% to 8% sits in the top ten. Material: peripheral blood. All receptors derive from a man between 45 and 60 years old with active COVID-19. Both conserved end residues are part of each CDR3. The order of the fields is V gene, J gene, CDR3 length, CDR3 protein.

V gene: TRBV6-2/TRBV6-3
J gene: TRBJ1-6
CDR3 length: 13
CDR3 protein: CASSRDTNPPLHF

V gene: TRBV30
J gene: TRBJ2-5
CDR3 length: 13
CDR3 protein: CAWSVRGRETQYF

V gene: TRBV27
J gene: TRBJ2-3
CDR3 length: 15
CDR3 protein: CASSLLATRGDTQYF

V gene: TRBV9
J gene: TRBJ1-5
CDR3 length: 11
CDR3 protein: CASGGEQPQHF

V gene: TRBV6-6
J gene: TRBJ2-1
CDR3 length: 16
CDR3 protein: CASSYRLQSSYNEQFF

V gene: TRBV11-2
J gene: TRBJ2-7
CDR3 length: 15
CDR3 protein: CASSLAAGRSYEQYF

V gene: TRBV7-9
J gene: TRBJ1-4
CDR3 length: 14
CDR3 protein: CASSLRGSGEKLFF

V gene: TRBV5-1
J gene: TRBJ1-4
CDR3 length: 16
CDR3 protein: CASSLLGGRTNEKLFF

V gene: TRBV7-2
J gene: TRBJ1-1
CDR3 length: 13
CDR3 protein: CASSEDRVTEAFF

V gene: TRBV7-2
J gene: TRBJ2-7
CDR3 length: 17
CDR3 protein: CASSRLPQGGATYEQYF

V gene: TRBV27
J gene: TRBJ2-1
CDR3 length: 17
CDR3 protein: CASSRRTPSGRANEQFF

V gene: TRBV4-1
J gene: TRBJ1-6
CDR3 length: 17
CDR3 protein: CASSQDYFTGEVTPLHF

V gene: TRBV3-1/TRBV3-2
J gene: TRBJ2-7
CDR3 length: 13
CDR3 protein: CASAMGRDHEQYF

V gene: TRBV24-1
J gene: TRBJ2-3
CDR3 length: 14
CDR3 protein: CATSLSGQTDTQYF

V gene: TRBV14
J gene: TRBJ2-2
CDR3 length: 16
CDR3 protein: CASSPLRQGNTGELFF

V gene: TRBV2
J gene: TRBJ1-3
CDR3 length: 13
CDR3 protein: CASVGGSGNTIYF

V gene: TRBV29-1
J gene: TRBJ1-1
CDR3 length: 16
CDR3 protein: CSALGQEHHMNTEAFF

V gene: TRBV5-6
J gene: TRBJ1-1
CDR3 length: 16
CDR3 protein: CASSLVARAGFTEAFF

V gene: TRBV2
J gene: TRBJ1-2
CDR3 length: 14
CDR3 protein: CASLALIAVSGYTF

V gene: TRBV10-1
J gene: TRBJ2-2
CDR3 length: 15
CDR3 protein: CASSGGQGYDGELFF

V gene: TRBV7-2
J gene: TRBJ1-3
CDR3 length: 15
CDR3 protein: CASSPFDSSGNTIYF

V gene: TRBV7-8
J gene: TRBJ1-1
CDR3 length: 13
CDR3 protein: CASSGQINTEAFF

V gene: TRBV5-1
J gene: TRBJ1-2
CDR3 length: 14
CDR3 protein: CATKTGSGEYGYTF

V gene: TRBV4-1
J gene: TRBJ1-5
CDR3 length: 17
CDR3 protein: CASSPGTGGRGFQPQHF

V gene: TRBV4-2
J gene: TRBJ1-5
CDR3 length: 14
CDR3 protein: CASSPNQGSKPQHF

V gene: TRBV19
J gene: TRBJ2-7
CDR3 length: 13
CDR3 protein: CASSRYGSYEQYF

V gene: TRBV6-5
J gene: TRBJ2-7
CDR3 length: 15
CDR3 protein: CASSSRGVSSYEQYF